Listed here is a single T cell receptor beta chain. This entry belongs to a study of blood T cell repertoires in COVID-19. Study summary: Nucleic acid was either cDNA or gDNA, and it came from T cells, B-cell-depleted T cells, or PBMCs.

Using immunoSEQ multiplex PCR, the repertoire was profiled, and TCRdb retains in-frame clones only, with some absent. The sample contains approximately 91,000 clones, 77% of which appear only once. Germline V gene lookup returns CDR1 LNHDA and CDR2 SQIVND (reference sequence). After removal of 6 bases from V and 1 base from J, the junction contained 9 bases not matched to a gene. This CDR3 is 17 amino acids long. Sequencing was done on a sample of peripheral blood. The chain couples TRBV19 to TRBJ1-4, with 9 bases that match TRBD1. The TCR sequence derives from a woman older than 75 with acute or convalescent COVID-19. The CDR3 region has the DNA TGTGCCAGTAGAATGTACAGGGGGCGCGGAACTAATGAAAAACTGTTTTTT. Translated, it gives CASRMYRGRGTNEKLFF.